These 19 T cell receptor beta chains originate from one sample sequenced in a study of T cell responses to AZD1222 COVID-19 vaccine. TCRdb keeps only in-frame clones here, not all; method: immunoSEQ multiplex PCR. This sample has roughly 70,000 clones, with 85% found just once. Material: peripheral blood, obtained on day 0 of AZD1222 vaccination. These receptors were collected from an adult in good health.

The chain couples TRBV7-8 to TRBJ2-3; D not resolved. The V gene lost 8 bases and the J gene lost 2 bases, with 23 bases spanning the gap. Germline-derived CDR1 and CDR2 are SGHVS and FQNEAQ. This CDR3 region has 17 residues. CDR3 in amino acids: CASGPFPGSRVTDTQYF. The CDR3 DNA sequence: TGTGCCAGCGGCCCTTTTCCGGGTTCAAGGGTCACAGATACGCAGTATTTT.

The genes are TRBV5-6 and TRBJ2-5, with D maybe TRBD2 (6 bases). The germline CDR1 and CDR2 sequences are SGHDT and YYEEEE. This CDR3 is 19 amino acids long. V was clipped by 2 bases and J by 1 base, with 24 bases between them. CDR3 sequence reads: CASSLRTILSGTLQETQYF. CDR3 nucleotides: TGTGCCAGCAGCTTAAGGACTATCCTGTCGGGGACTCTCCAAGAGACCCAGTACTTC.

The chain uses TRBV6-5 and TRBJ2-1; D not resolved. The germline V gene has CDR1 MNHEY and CDR2 SVGAGI. The V gene lost 0 bases and the J gene lost 8 bases, with 8 bases spanning the gap. This CDR3 has 13 residues. The DNA of the CDR3 is TGTGCCAGCAGTTACTCGAAAGGGTATGAGCAGTTCTTC. It yields the protein CASSYSKGYEQFF.

This clone was observed once. Other DNA sequences in this specimen translate into the identical CDR3. The rearrangement joins TRBV10-3 to TRBJ1-1; D is ambiguous. The CDR3 length is 11 residues. Trimming took 2 bases from V and 5 from J, leaving 3 bases between them. Germline V gives CDR1 ENHRY, CDR2 SYGVKD. CDR3 sequence: CAISEETEAFF. The CDR3 DNA sequence: TGTGCCATCAGTGAGGAGACTGAAGCTTTCTTT.

There are many counts of this clone. The rearrangement joins TRBV5-1 to TRBJ1-6; 7 bases map to TRBD1. Unmatched junction bases numbered 0, after V lost 4 bases and J lost 5 bases. The CDR3 totals 13 residues. The V gene's germline CDR1 is SGHRS and CDR2 YFSETQ. CDR3 protein: CASSDRDNSPLHF. CDR3 sequence (DNA): TGCGCCAGCAGCGACAGGGATAATTCACCCCTCCACTTT.

This chain joins TRBV30 and TRBJ1-2; a weak D match, TRBD1 (6 bases). Germline V gives CDR1 GTSNPN, CDR2 SVGIG (reference sequence). This CDR3 is built from 14 residues. V shed 3 bases and J shed 5 bases, with 16 bases lying between them. CDR3 amino acids: CAWRNQGIWYGYTF. DNA of the CDR3: TGTGCCTGGAGGAACCAGGGGATTTGGTATGGCTACACCTTC.

This rearrangement joins TRBV11-3 to TRBJ1-3, with D hard to call. The CDR3 is made up of 11 amino acids. The germline gives CDR1 SGHNT, CDR2 YENEEA. V was cut by 4 bases and J by 4 bases, with 2 bases left in between. The CDR3, as DNA: TGTGCCAGCAGCTACGGAAACACCATATATTTT. It yields the protein CASSYGNTIYF.

The gene calls are TRBV6-1 and TRBJ2-1; TRBD2 matches at 9 bases. This CDR3 is built from 16 residues. In germline, CDR1 is MNHNS, CDR2 SASEGT. Trimming took 3 bases from V and 2 from J; bases not matched to a gene: 5. The CDR3 protein is CASSEGIAGAYNEQFF. CDR3 coding DNA: TGTGCCAGCAGTGAGGGGATAGCGGGGGCCTACAATGAGCAGTTCTTC.

This chain uses TRBV30 with TRBJ1-4; D is perhaps TRBD1 (5 bases). Trimming took off 2 bases at V and 14 bases at J, with 18 bases between the two ends. CDR1 and CDR2 (germline): GTSNPN, SVGIG (reference sequence). CDR3 length equals 13 residues. The CDR3 sequence is CAWSIHPGTVLFF. CDR3 DNA sequence: TGTGCCTGGAGTATACATCCCGGGACGGTGCTGTTTTTT. Based on the CDR3 plus reference TRBV30 and TRBJ1-4, the full variable domain is SQTIHQWPATLVQPVGSPLSLECTVEGTSNPNLYWYRQAAGRGLQLLFYSVGIGQISSEVPQNLSASRPQDRQFILSSKKLLLSDSGFYLCAWSIHPGTVLFFGSGTQLSVL.

This clone was counted once. The chain uses TRBV28 and TRBJ1-4; D unresolved. V was shortened by 4 bases and J by 2 bases, with 11 bases between the two germline ends. This CDR3 region has 15 residues. Per germline, CDR1 MDHEN and CDR2 SYDVKM. The CDR3 DNA reads TGTGCCAGCAGTTCCACCGGTTTTACTAATGAAAAACTGTTTTTT. Amino acid sequence: CASSSTGFTNEKLFF.

Concerning this clone itself: A junction end diverges from the germline sequence, so it may reflect a read error. The J gene is TRBJ2-1, the V gene TRBV27; no firm D call. The CDR3 consists of 11 residues. Germline V CDR1 and CDR2: MNHEY, SMNVEV (reference sequence). The CDR3 loop is CASSSAGSLVF. The CDR3 region has the DNA TGTGCCAGCAGTTCCGCCGGCTCTTTGGTCTTC.

In this sample, this clone turned up a few times. The gene calls are TRBV6-5 and TRBJ2-5, with TRBD1 matching over 7 bases. Trimming took 8 bases from V and 2 from J; bases not matched to a gene: 8. Looked up from germline, CDR1 is MNHEY and CDR2 is SVGAGI. The CDR3 contains 14 residues. CDR3 sequence (DNA): TGTGCCAGCCGGATGGGGGACAGTCAAGAGACCCAGTACTTC. It is translated as CASRMGDSQETQYF.

J is TRBJ1-3 and V is TRBV5-4; 8 nucleotides line up with TRBD1. There are 14 residues in the CDR3. V shed 3 bases and J 7 bases; nucleotides not matched to a gene: 6. CDR1 SGHNT and CDR2 YYREEE come from the germline V gene (reference sequence). The CDR3 region has the DNA TGTGCCAGCAGCTCGGCCCACAGGGGGAACACCATATATTTT. Translating gives CASSSAHRGNTIYF.

V is TRBV29-1 and J is TRBJ1-1, with D perhaps matching TRBD1 (5 bases). The CDR3 spans 13 residues. Germline CDR1 SQVTM, CDR2 ANQGSEA. Trimming took 4 bases from V and 1 from J, leaving 10 bases between them. Written as DNA, the CDR3 is TGCAGCGTTGGAAGGGGCCGGAACACTGAAGCTTTCTTT. Its translation is CSVGRGRNTEAFF.

This clone was picked up a small number of times. The CDR3 nucleotides are TGTGCCAGCTCACCACCAAACAGGGGGCGCGGGGAAGCTTTCTTT. Encoded protein: CASSPPNRGRGEAFF. The chain joins TRBV18 to TRBJ1-1; 9 bases match TRBD1. The CDR3 consists of 15 residues. Germline V lookup: CDR1 KGHSH, CDR2 LQKENI. V trimming: 0 bases; J trimming: 8 bases; junction bases outside the gene matches: 7.

This rearrangement joins TRBV30 to TRBJ1-5; tentatively, D is TRBD1 (5 bases). V lost 2 bases and J lost 3, with 17 bases in between. The germline V gene has CDR1 GTSNPN and CDR2 SVGIG (reference sequence). There are 16 residues in the CDR3. The CDR3 DNA sequence: TGTGCCTGGAGTTTTTCCGGGGCCGTTCTCAATCAGCCCCAGCATTTT. Translating it yields CAWSFSGAVLNQPQHF.

This clone was detected only once. V is TRBV19 and J is TRBJ2-5; no firm D call. The V end lost 3 bases, the J end lost 1 base, and 6 bases lay between the germline ends. Germline CDR1 reads LNHDA; CDR2 reads SQIVND (reference sequence). The CDR3 runs to 13 residues. The CDR3 loop is CASSIGGQETQYF. The DNA of the CDR3 is TGTGCCAGTAGTATTGGCGGCCAAGAGACCCAGTACTTC.

This clone appeared a few times. This chain joins TRBV25-1 and TRBJ1-5; 7 nucleotides line up with TRBD1. The CDR3 is 13 amino acids. Trimming removed 6 bases from V and 2 bases from J; junction bases left unmatched: 1. CDR1 and CDR2 (germline): MGHDK, SYGVNS. CDR3 in amino acids: CASRGTGNQPQHF. The CDR3 DNA follows: TGTGCCAGCAGAGGGACAGGCAATCAGCCCCAGCATTTT. Combining the CDR3 with reference TRBV25-1 and TRBJ1-5 gives the whole variable domain EADIYQTPRYLVIGTGKKITLECSQTMGHDKMYWYQQDPGMELHLIHYSYGVNSTEKGDLSSESTVSRIRTEHFPLTLESARPSHTSQYLCASRGTGNQPQHFGDGTRLSIL.

This clone was seen a few times. The rearrangement joins TRBV6-5 to TRBJ1-6; D is perhaps TRBD1 (5 bases). The CDR3 runs 15 residues. The ends were cut back, 6 bases at V and 0 bases at J, with 9 bases in the middle. Germline CDR1 and CDR2: MNHEY and SVGAGI. The CDR3, as DNA: TGTGCCAGCAGGGGGCTTAGCTCCTATAATTCACCCCTCCACTTT. It yields the protein CASRGLSSYNSPLHF.